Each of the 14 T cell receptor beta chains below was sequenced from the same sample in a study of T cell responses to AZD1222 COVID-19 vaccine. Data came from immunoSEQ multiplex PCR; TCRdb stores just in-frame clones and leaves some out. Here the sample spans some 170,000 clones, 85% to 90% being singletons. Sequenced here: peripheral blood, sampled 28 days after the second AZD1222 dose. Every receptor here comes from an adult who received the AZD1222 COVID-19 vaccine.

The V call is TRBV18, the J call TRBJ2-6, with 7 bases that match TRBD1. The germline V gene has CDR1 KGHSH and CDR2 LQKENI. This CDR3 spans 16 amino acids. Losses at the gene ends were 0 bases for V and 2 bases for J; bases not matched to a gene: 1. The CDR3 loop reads CASSPPDRAGANVLTF. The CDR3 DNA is TGTGCCAGCTCACCACCCGACAGGGCTGGGGCCAACGTCCTGACTTTC.

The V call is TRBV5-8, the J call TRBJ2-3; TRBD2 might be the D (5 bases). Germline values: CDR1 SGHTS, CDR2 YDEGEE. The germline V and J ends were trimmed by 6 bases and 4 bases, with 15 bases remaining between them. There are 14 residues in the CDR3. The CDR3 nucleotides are TGTGCCAGCACGAGGGCCCCTTCGGCAGATACGCAGTATTTT. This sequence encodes CASTRAPSADTQYF.

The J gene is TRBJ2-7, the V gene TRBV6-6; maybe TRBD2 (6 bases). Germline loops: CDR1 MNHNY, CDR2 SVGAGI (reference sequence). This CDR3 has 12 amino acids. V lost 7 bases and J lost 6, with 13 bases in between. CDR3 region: CASTGGLGEQYF. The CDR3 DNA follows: TGTGCCAGCACTGGAGGGTTAGGCGAGCAGTACTTC.

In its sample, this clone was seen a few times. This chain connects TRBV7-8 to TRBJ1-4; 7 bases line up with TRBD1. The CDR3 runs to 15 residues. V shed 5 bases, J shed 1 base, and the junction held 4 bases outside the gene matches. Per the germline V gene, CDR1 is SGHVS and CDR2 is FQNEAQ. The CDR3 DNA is TGTGCCAGCAGCCGTAGGGGGCTAACTAATGAAAAACTGTTTTTT. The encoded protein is CASSRRGLTNEKLFF.

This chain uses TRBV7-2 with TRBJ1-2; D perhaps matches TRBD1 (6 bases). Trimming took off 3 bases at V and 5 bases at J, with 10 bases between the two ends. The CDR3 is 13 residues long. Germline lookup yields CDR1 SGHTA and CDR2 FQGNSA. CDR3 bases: TGTGCCAGCAGCTTCCAGGGGTATTATGGCTACACCTTC. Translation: CASSFQGYYGYTF.

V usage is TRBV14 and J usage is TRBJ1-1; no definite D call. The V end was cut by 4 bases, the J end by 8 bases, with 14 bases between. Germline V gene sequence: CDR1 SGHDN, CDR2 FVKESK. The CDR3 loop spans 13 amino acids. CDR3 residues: CASSLPPTDEAFF. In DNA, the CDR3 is TGTGCCAGCAGCCTCCCCCCCACGGACGAAGCTTTCTTT.

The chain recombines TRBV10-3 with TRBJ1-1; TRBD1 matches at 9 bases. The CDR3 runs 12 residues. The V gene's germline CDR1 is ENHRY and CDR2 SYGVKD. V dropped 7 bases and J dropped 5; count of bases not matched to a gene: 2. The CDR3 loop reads CAIKGQGTEAFF. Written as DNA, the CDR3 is TGTGCCATCAAAGGACAGGGGACTGAAGCTTTCTTT.

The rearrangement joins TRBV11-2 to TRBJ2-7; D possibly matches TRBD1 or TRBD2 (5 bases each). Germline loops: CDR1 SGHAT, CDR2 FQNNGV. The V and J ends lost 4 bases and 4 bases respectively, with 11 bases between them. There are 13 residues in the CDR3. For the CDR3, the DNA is TGTGCCAGCAGCTCCGGTGGGGGATACGAGCAGTACTTC. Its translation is CASSSGGGYEQYF.

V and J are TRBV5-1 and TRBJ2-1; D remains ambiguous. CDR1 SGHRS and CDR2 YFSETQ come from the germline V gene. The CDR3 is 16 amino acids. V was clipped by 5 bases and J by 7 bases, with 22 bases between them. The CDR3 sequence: CASSFPKASSLNEQFF. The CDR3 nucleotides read TGCGCCAGCAGTTTCCCCAAGGCTTCCAGCCTGAATGAGCAGTTCTTC.

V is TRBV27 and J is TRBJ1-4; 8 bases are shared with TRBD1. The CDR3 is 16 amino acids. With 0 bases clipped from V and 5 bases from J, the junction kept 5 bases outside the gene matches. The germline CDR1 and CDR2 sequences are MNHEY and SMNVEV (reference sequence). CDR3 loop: CASSLSRDRLNEKLFF. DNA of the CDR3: TGTGCCAGCAGTTTATCGCGGGACAGGCTGAATGAAAAACTGTTTTTT.

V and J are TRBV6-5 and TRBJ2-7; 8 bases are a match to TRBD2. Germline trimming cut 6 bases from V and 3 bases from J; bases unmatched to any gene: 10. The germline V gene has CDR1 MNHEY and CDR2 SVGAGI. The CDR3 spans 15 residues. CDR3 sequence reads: CASSYAGGGNYEQYF. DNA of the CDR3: TGTGCCAGCAGCTACGCGGGGGGTGGGAACTACGAGCAGTACTTC.

CDR3 protein: CASSLTPSPIYF. Here the CDR3 DNA reads TGTGCCAGCAGCTTAACTCCTTCCCCCATATATTTT. The V gene is TRBV7-9, the J gene TRBJ1-3; D is ambiguous. V was pared by 2 bases and J by 11 bases, with 10 bases between. The germline CDR1 and CDR2 sequences are SEHNR and FQNEAQ (reference sequence). This CDR3 has 12 amino acids.

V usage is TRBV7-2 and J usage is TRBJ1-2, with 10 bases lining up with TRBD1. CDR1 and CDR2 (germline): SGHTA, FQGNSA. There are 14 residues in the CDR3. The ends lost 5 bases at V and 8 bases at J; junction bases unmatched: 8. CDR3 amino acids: CASSERQGAGGYTF. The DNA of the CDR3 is TGTGCCAGCAGCGAGCGACAGGGGGCTGGGGGCTACACCTTC.

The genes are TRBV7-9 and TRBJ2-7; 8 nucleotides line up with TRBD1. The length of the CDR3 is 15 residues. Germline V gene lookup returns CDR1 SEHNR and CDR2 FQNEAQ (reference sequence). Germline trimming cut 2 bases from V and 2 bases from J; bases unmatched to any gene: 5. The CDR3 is CASSLPETGAYEQYF. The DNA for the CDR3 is TGTGCCAGCAGCTTACCTGAGACAGGGGCCTACGAGCAGTACTTC. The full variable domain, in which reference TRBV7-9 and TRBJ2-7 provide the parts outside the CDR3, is DTGVSQNPRHKITKRGQNVTFRCDPISEHNRLYWYRQTLGQGPEFLTYFQNEAQLEKSRLLSDRFSAERPKGSFSTLEIQRTEQGDSAMYLCASSLPETGAYEQYFGPGTRLTVT.